This T cell receptor (beta chain) derives from a study of blood T cell repertoires in COVID-19. Germline values: CDR1 KGHSH, CDR2 LQKENI. Trimming cost V 5 bases and J 5 bases; bases outside gene matches: 9. The CDR3 loop spans 15 amino acids. TCRdb's table, derived via immunoSEQ multiplex PCR, lists solely in-frame clones and lacks some. The sample carries about 240,000 clones, 75% to 85% recorded once. V is TRBV18 and J is TRBJ1-3; 7 bases align to TRBD1. The specimen was peripheral blood. This sequence originates from a woman aged 70-85 years with acute or convalescent COVID-19. The CDR3 protein is CASSADRERRNTIYF. The CDR3 region has the DNA TGTGCCAGCTCAGCCGACAGGGAGAGGAGAAACACCATATATTTT.